This TCR beta chain was documented in a study of shared clonotypes between healthy human individuals. Only Caucasian adults living in Nashville, Tennessee served as donors. The unsorted PBMC sample used ten immunoSEQ deep assay plates. The data were produced by immunoSEQ multiplex PCR, yet TCRdb's version contains in-frame clones alone and is incomplete. The sample carries 450,000 to 500,000 clones, 60% to 80% recorded once. The TCR comes from a woman aged 40 to 50 in good health. Some clones in this sample may be carry-over from other donors' samples. The source material was PBMCs.

The CDR3 DNA reads as TGCAGTGCTAATGGACTACCACAGTTCTTC. This translates into CSANGLPQFF. The gene calls are TRBV20-1 and TRBJ2-1; D is possibly TRBD2 (6 bases). In germline, CDR1 is DFQATT, CDR2 SNEGSKA (reference sequence). V was shortened by 4 bases and J by 13 bases, with 11 bases between the two germline ends. The CDR3 length is 10 residues.